The 28 T cell receptor beta chains given below trace back to one sample, sequenced in a study of beta chain features in type 1 diabetes. General study points: TCRB CDR3 length was moderately but significantly reduced in all four CD4+ subsets of Type 1 diabetes patients.

These receptors have no identified antigens. Since all of the isolated RNA was reverse transcribed, expressed TCRB transcripts were what got sequenced. Method: immunoSEQ multiplex PCR; TCRdb's copy keeps in-frame clones and lacks some. Of more than 550,000 clones listed, around 15% are singletons. What was sequenced was naive CD4+ T cells from blood. These receptors originate from a man aged 18 to 29 with type 1 diabetes.

This clone was seen more than once but under ten times. The chain recombines TRBV18 with TRBJ2-2, with D maybe TRBD1 (5 bases). The germline V gene encodes CDR1 KGHSH and CDR2 LQKENI. The CDR3 consists of 15 residues. V was cut by 3 bases and J by 3 bases, with 11 bases left in between. Here the CDR3 reads CASSPSGRDTGELFF. The CDR3 coding sequence is TGTGCCAGCTCACCGTCTGGCAGGGACACCGGGGAGCTGTTTTTT. Complete variable domain (other parts from reference TRBV18 and TRBJ2-2): NAGVMQNPRHLVRRRGQEARLRCSPMKGHSHVYWYRQLPEEGLKFMVYLQKENIIDESGMPKERFSAEFPKEGPSILRIQQVVRGDSAAYFCASSPSGRDTGELFFGEGSRLTVL.

J is TRBJ2-1 and V is TRBV5-1, with TRBD2 as a possible D gene (6 bases). The CDR3 runs to 16 residues. Trimming removed 6 bases from V and 9 bases from J, with 25 bases in between. From germline, CDR1 is SGHRS and CDR2 YFSETQ. DNA of the CDR3: TGCGCCAGCACCCAGCGGGCGGTTCAACGATCTGGTGAGCAGTTCTTC. Residues: CASTQRAVQRSGEQFF.

The chain employs TRBV7-3 and TRBJ2-5, with TRBD1 matching 10 bases. The CDR3 is 16 amino acids. V lost 5 bases to trimming and J lost 4 bases; unmatched junction nucleotides: 10. Germline CDR1 is SGHTA and CDR2 is FQGTGA. The CDR3 sequence is CASSPVGTGARETQYF. The CDR3 DNA sequence: TGTGCCAGCAGCCCCGTTGGGACAGGGGCTCGAGAGACCCAGTACTTC.

This clone was seen more than once but under ten times. The rearrangement uses TRBV19 and TRBJ2-3; D not resolved. There are 15 residues in the CDR3. Per germline, CDR1 LNHDA and CDR2 SQIVND (reference sequence). Trimming left V 7 bases short and J 0 bases short, with 14 bases between. The CDR3 nucleotides are TGTGCCAGTAACGATGGCAGCTCTAGCACAGATACGCAGTATTTT. Encoded protein: CASNDGSSSTDTQYF.

This clone was observed a handful of times. The chain uses TRBV4-2 and TRBJ1-4, with D hard to call. CDR3 length: 16 amino acids. Trimming cost V 2 bases and J 4 bases, with 14 bases left between them. CDR1 is LGHNA, CDR2 YNFKEQ, per germline. The DNA for the CDR3 is TGTGCCAGCAGCCAACGATCAGGAGGAGATAATGAAAAACTGTTTTTT. Translation: CASSQRSGGDNEKLFF.

The genes are TRBV7-2 and TRBJ1-5, with 10 bases matching TRBD1. J gave up 5 bases and V 5 bases, and 3 bases lay outside the gene matches. Germline values: CDR1 SGHTA, CDR2 FQGNSA. This CDR3 comprises 14 residues. CDR3 nucleotides: TGTGCCAGCAGCCGTGGACAGGGGGATCAGCCCCAGCATTTT. Translated, it gives CASSRGQGDQPQHF.

The chain joins TRBV11-3 to TRBJ2-3; 7 bases line up with TRBD1. With 5 bases clipped from V and 8 bases from J, the junction kept 10 bases outside the gene matches. Germline CDR1 reads SGHNT; CDR2 reads YENEEA. The CDR3 has 14 residues. The CDR3 loop is CASSRGTDGRTQYF. CDR3 coding DNA: TGTGCCAGCAGCAGAGGGACAGATGGGCGTACGCAGTATTTT.

This chain uses TRBV29-1 with TRBJ1-1; 9 bases are a match to TRBD1. The germline V gene has CDR1 SQVTM and CDR2 ANQGSEA. The CDR3 length is 14 residues. After removal of 5 bases from V and 5 bases from J, the junction contained 9 bases not matched to a gene. The DNA for the CDR3 is TGCAGCGTTTCACCACAGGGGGCCGGTACTGAAGCTTTCTTT. Amino acid sequence: CSVSPQGAGTEAFF.

Only a few counts were recorded for this clone. The chain couples TRBV18 to TRBJ2-5, with D possibly matching TRBD2 (5 bases). Trimming stripped 2 bases from V and 5 bases from J, with 9 bases between. Germline V gene lookup returns CDR1 KGHSH and CDR2 LQKENI. The CDR3 runs 13 residues. CDR3 loop: CASSPMGGETQYF. The CDR3 DNA reads TGTGCCAGCTCACCAATGGGCGGGGAGACCCAGTACTTC.

V gene TRBV30 combines with J gene TRBJ2-7; TRBD1 is a possible D gene (6 bases). Between the trimmed V and J ends, which lost 2 bases and 3 bases, there was a span of 20 bases. Germline V gene data show CDR1 as GTSNPN and CDR2 as SVGIG (reference sequence). CDR3 length: 16 amino acids. For the CDR3, the DNA is TGTGCCTGGAGTCCCACCCAGGGGATTAGAGGCTACGAGCAGTACTTC. As protein: CAWSPTQGIRGYEQYF.

CDR3 loop: CASSYSTALNTEAFF. The CDR3, as DNA: TGTGCCAGCAGTTACTCGACGGCTTTGAACACTGAAGCTTTCTTT. This chain joins TRBV6-5 and TRBJ1-1; no definite D call. The V and J ends lost 0 bases and 0 bases respectively, with 8 bases between them. The CDR3 consists of 15 residues. Germline CDR1 reads MNHEY; CDR2 reads SVGAGI.

This clone was recorded a few times. The CDR3 DNA reads TGTGCCTGGAGTTACTTCGGGGAGCAGTTCTTC. It codes for CAWSYFGEQFF. The rearrangement links TRBV30 to TRBJ2-1, with D unclear. Germline V gene lookup returns CDR1 GTSNPN and CDR2 SVGIG (reference sequence). This CDR3 is 11 amino acids long. V lost 2 bases to trimming and J lost 10 bases, with 9 bases between them.

This clone showed up just a few times. The chain carries TRBV18 and TRBJ2-2; no clear D. V gave up 0 bases and J gave up 4 bases, with 12 bases separating them. This CDR3 comprises 16 residues. Germline CDR1 and CDR2: KGHSH and LQKENI. CDR3 loop: CASSPPAGRVTGELFF. The CDR3 bases are TGTGCCAGCTCACCACCGGCTGGACGGGTCACCGGGGAGCTGTTTTTT.

The chain carries TRBV28 and TRBJ1-3; D is uncertain. Germline loops: CDR1 MDHEN, CDR2 SYDVKM. The CDR3 extends over 12 amino acids. V lost 5 bases and J 11 bases, leaving 13 bases between the germline ends. CDR3 DNA sequence: TGTGCCAGCAGTCCCCGAATAAAGGCCATATATTTT. Amino acid sequence: CASSPRIKAIYF. The full variable domain, its missing parts supplied by reference TRBV28 and TRBJ1-3, is DVKVTQSSRYLVKRTGEKVFLECVQDMDHENMFWYRQDPGLGLRLIYFSYDVKMKEKGDIPEGYSVSREKKERFSLILESASTNQTSMYLCASSPRIKAIYFGEGSWLTVV.

This clone was counted only a few times. The chain is built from TRBV6-1 and TRBJ2-7; D call uncertain. Trimming stripped 4 bases from V and 13 bases from J, with 26 bases between. The germline V gene has CDR1 MNHNS and CDR2 SASEGT. CDR3 length: 15 amino acids. The CDR3 reads CASSAQQLQIYKVYF. The CDR3, as DNA: TGTGCCAGCAGTGCCCAACAGCTTCAGATTTATAAGGTCTACTTC.

This clone was observed a handful of times. This chain connects TRBV28 to TRBJ2-1; a weak D match, TRBD1 (5 bases). The germline gives CDR1 MDHEN, CDR2 SYDVKM. V lost 3 bases, J lost 6 bases, and 21 bases lay in between. This CDR3 is built from 17 residues. CDR3 in DNA: TGTGCCAGCAGTTTCATTGGGGCTCTTGATACCGGCAATGAGCAGTTCTTC. This codes for CASSFIGALDTGNEQFF.

The table lists this clone with a few counts. The chain combines TRBV7-2 with TRBJ2-1; D may correspond to TRBD1 or TRBD2 (5 bases each). Germline V CDR1 and CDR2: SGHTA, FQGNSA. Deletions cut 5 bases from V and 3 bases from J, with 14 bases between. This CDR3 is built from 15 residues. The DNA of the CDR3 is TGTGCCAGCAGCACGTCTCCGGGGCTCTACAATGAGCAGTTCTTC. This translates into CASSTSPGLYNEQFF. Full variable domain (remainder filled in from reference TRBV7-2 and TRBJ2-1): GAGVSQSPSNKVTEKGKDVELRCDPISGHTALYWYRQSLGQGLEFLIYFQGNSAPDKSGLPSDRFSAERTGGSVSTLTIQRTQQEDSAVYLCASSTSPGLYNEQFFGPGTRLTVL.

This clone was observed a few times. This chain joins TRBV11-2 and TRBJ2-3; no clear D gene. CDR3 size: 12 residues. Trimming pared 10 bases from V and 2 bases from J, leaving 10 bases between. The germline gives CDR1 SGHAT, CDR2 FQNNGV. CDR3 residues: CATSSNTDTQYF. The DNA of the CDR3 is TGTGCCACCTCGTCCAACACAGATACGCAGTATTTT.

This clone showed up just a few times. The chain recombines TRBV2 with TRBJ2-5, with TRBD1 identical over 9 bases. The CDR3 is made up of 14 amino acids. Germline assignment: CDR1 SNHLY and CDR2 FYNNEI. Trimming at V came to 6 bases and at J to 4 bases, leaving 6 bases not matched to a gene. The CDR3 here is CASRPNRGPETQYF. In DNA, the CDR3 is TGTGCCAGCAGACCCAACAGGGGGCCAGAGACCCAGTACTTC. Together with reference TRBV2 and TRBJ2-5, the CDR3 gives the full variable domain: EPEVTQTPSHQVTQMGQEVILRCVPISNHLYFYWYRQILGQKVEFLVSFYNNEISEKSEIFDDQFSVERPDGSNFTLKIRSTKLEDSAMYFCASRPNRGPETQYFGPGTRLLVL.

This clone was observed a few times. The CDR3 bases are TGTGCCAGCAGCTTATCAGCGATCCAAGAGACCCAGTACTTC. This codes for CASSLSAIQETQYF. The chain links TRBV7-2 to TRBJ2-5; D gene ambiguous. Germline lookup yields CDR1 SGHTA and CDR2 FQGNSA. Deletions cut 2 bases from V and 1 base from J, with 8 bases between. The CDR3 length is 14 residues.

There are a few counts of this clone. V and J are TRBV2 and TRBJ2-2; perhaps D is TRBD1 or TRBD2 (5 bases each). The CDR3 spans 15 residues. Germline CDR1 reads SNHLY; CDR2 reads FYNNEI. V lost 6 bases to trimming and J lost 3 bases, with 14 bases between them. In DNA form, the CDR3 reads TGTGCCAGCAGGGGGGACGATACCTACACCGGGGAGCTGTTTTTT. Protein: CASRGDDTYTGELFF.

The chain couples TRBV7-2 to TRBJ1-2; D remains unclear. CDR3 length: 13 amino acids. Trimming took 8 bases from V and 1 from J, leaving 11 bases between them. Germline V lookup: CDR1 SGHTA, CDR2 FQGNSA. The CDR3 DNA sequence: TGTGCCAGCGCCGCGGGTAGTAACTATGGCTACACCTTC. Its protein product is CASAAGSNYGYTF.

This clone occurred a few times. The chain uses TRBV30 and TRBJ2-5; D might be TRBD2 (5 bases). Germline CDR1 GTSNPN, CDR2 SVGIG (reference sequence). V lost 7 bases and J lost 1, with 13 bases in between. The CDR3 is made up of 13 amino acids. For the CDR3, the DNA is TGTGCCTCCCGGAGGTCCGTCCAAGAGACCCAGTACTTC. As protein: CASRRSVQETQYF.

The chain joins TRBV27 to TRBJ2-5, with 7 bases identical to TRBD1. The CDR3 loop spans 16 amino acids. The germline V gene has CDR1 MNHEY and CDR2 SMNVEV (reference sequence). After removal of 3 bases from V and 4 bases from J, the junction contained 11 bases not matched to a gene. CDR3 in amino acids: CASSFLSSPGGETQYF. DNA of the CDR3: TGTGCCAGCAGTTTTTTGTCCTCACCAGGGGGAGAGACCCAGTACTTC.

This clone was detected a few times. The chain links TRBV29-1 to TRBJ1-1; D is uncertain. Trimming took off 6 bases at V and 0 bases at J, with 11 bases between the two ends. Germline lookup yields CDR1 SQVTM and CDR2 ANQGSEA. CDR3 length: 13 residues. For the CDR3, the DNA is TGCAGCGTCATCCGGGTAGTGAACACTGAAGCTTTCTTT. This codes for CSVIRVVNTEAFF.

This clone was seen a few times. The V and J genes are TRBV28 and TRBJ2-1, with TRBD2 as a possible D gene (6 bases). CDR1 MDHEN and CDR2 SYDVKM come from the germline V gene. The ends were cut back, 6 bases at V and 0 bases at J, with 15 bases in the middle. This CDR3 comprises 16 residues. The CDR3 here is CASRNRGNPSYNEQFF. CDR3 in DNA: TGTGCCAGCAGAAACCGGGGGAACCCCTCCTACAATGAGCAGTTCTTC.

The chain has TRBV18 and TRBJ1-5; 7 bases fit TRBD1. Germline-derived CDR1 and CDR2 are KGHSH and LQKENI. The CDR3 loop spans 13 amino acids. Germline trimming cut 4 bases from V and 7 bases from J; bases unmatched to any gene: 4. This chain's CDR3 is CASSLDRDQPQHF. CDR3 bases: TGTGCCAGCTCACTCGACAGGGACCAGCCCCAGCATTTT.

The chain is built from TRBV4-3 and TRBJ2-4; D is uncertain. The CDR3 consists of 15 residues. V lost 0 bases and J 7 bases, leaving 13 bases between the germline ends. From germline, CDR1 is LGHNA and CDR2 YSLEER. CDR3: CASSQDLPGPNIQYF. CDR3 DNA: TGCGCCAGCAGCCAAGATCTGCCAGGCCCCAACATTCAGTACTTC.